These 25 T cell receptor beta chains came from one sample sequenced in a study of blood T cell repertoires in COVID-19. The method was immunoSEQ multiplex PCR; TCRdb's version includes in-frame clones alone and lacks a portion of them. The sample lists more than 200,000 clones, about 80% occurring once. The sample was peripheral blood. The source is a man in his forties or fifties with active or convalescent COVID-19.

The chain carries TRBV5-6 and TRBJ2-3, with D perhaps matching TRBD2 (5 bases). The CDR3 has 15 amino acids. V lost 3 bases, J lost 1 base, and 12 bases lay in between. CDR1 and CDR2 (germline): SGHDT, YYEEEE. CDR3 amino acids: CASSSRPGGTDTQYF. Here the CDR3 DNA reads TGTGCCAGCAGCTCGAGACCCGGGGGCACAGATACGCAGTATTTT.

This rearrangement joins TRBV21-1 to TRBJ1-1; the D call TRBD1 from the table was never checked on the DNA. TRBV21-1 is reported as a pseudogene. The CDR3 is made up of 17 amino acids. Here the CDR3 reads CASSKPWRQGESTEAFF. CDR3 bases: TGTGCCAGCAGCAAACCCTGGAGACAGGGGGAGAGCACTGAAGCTTTCTTT.

The chain has TRBV7-6 and TRBJ1-6; weak D call: TRBD1 (5 bases). V lost 0 bases and J lost 9, with 9 bases in between. This CDR3 spans 14 amino acids. Germline CDR1 and CDR2: SGHVS and FNYEAQ. CDR3 protein: CASSLASGGSPLHF. The CDR3 DNA is TGTGCCAGCAGCTTAGCTTCCGGGGGTTCACCCCTCCACTTT.

CDR3 nucleotides: TGTGCCAGCAGTTCCCCGCGGTCACCTGGGGGGGAAAAACTGTTTTTT. Its protein product is CASSSPRSPGGEKLFF. The chain uses TRBV27 and TRBJ1-4; D is perhaps TRBD1 (5 bases). Germline V gene sequence: CDR1 MNHEY, CDR2 SMNVEV (reference sequence). This CDR3 contains 16 residues. Trimming removed 4 bases from V and 8 bases from J, with 20 bases in between.

The V call is TRBV5-6, the J call TRBJ2-3; 12 bases agree with TRBD2. The germline gives CDR1 SGHDT, CDR2 YYEEEE. The CDR3 is 17 amino acids. The J segment lost 2 bases and the V segment lost 4 bases, leaving 8 bases of the junction unmatched. CDR3 sequence (DNA): TGTGCCAGCAGCCCGTCCACTAGCGGGGGGTACACAGATACGCAGTATTTT. Protein product: CASSPSTSGGYTDTQYF. The whole variable domain, filled in from reference TRBV5-6 and TRBJ2-3, reads DAGVTQSPTHLIKTRGQQVTLRCSPKSGHDTVSWYQQALGQGPQFIFQYYEEEERQRGNFPDRFSGHQFPNYSSELNVNALLLGDSALYLCASSPSTSGGYTDTQYFGPGTRLTVL.

The chain links TRBV25-1 to TRBJ2-2; D possibly corresponds to TRBD2 (5 bases). Trimming stripped 6 bases from V and 3 bases from J, with 20 bases between. The CDR3 extends over 17 amino acids. CDR1 is MGHDK and CDR2 is SYGVNS in the germline V gene. The chain's CDR3 is CASRSSLDWGDTGELFF. The CDR3 region has the DNA TGTGCCAGCAGATCCTCACTTGACTGGGGAGACACCGGGGAGCTGTTTTTT.

The chain recombines TRBV9 with TRBJ2-3; TRBD1 is a possible D gene (6 bases). Germline V CDR1 and CDR2: SGDLS, YYNGEE. V gave up 3 bases and J gave up 0 bases, with 14 bases separating them. This CDR3 spans 16 amino acids. The CDR3 spells CASSDPRTASTDTQYF. CDR3 DNA sequence: TGTGCCAGCAGCGATCCTCGGACAGCTAGCACAGATACGCAGTATTTT. The full variable domain, completed using reference TRBV9 and TRBJ2-3, is DSGVTQTPKHLITATGQRVTLRCSPRSGDLSVYWYQQSLDQGLQFLIQYYNGEERAKGNILERFSAQQFPDLHSELNLSSLELGDSALYFCASSDPRTASTDTQYFGPGTRLTVL.

V usage is TRBV9 and J usage is TRBJ1-6; 8 positions match TRBD1. Germline assignment: CDR1 SGDLS and CDR2 YYNGEE. CDR3 size: 15 residues. The junction had 8 bases not matched to a gene; V was cut back by 3 bases and J by 9 bases. CDR3 nucleotides: TGTGCCAGCAGCGGACAGACAGGGGAAGGTTCACCCCTCCACTTT. Translated: CASSGQTGEGSPLHF. Complete variable domain (other parts from reference TRBV9 and TRBJ1-6): DSGVTQTPKHLITATGQRVTLRCSPRSGDLSVYWYQQSLDQGLQFLIQYYNGEERAKGNILERFSAQQFPDLHSELNLSSLELGDSALYFCASSGQTGEGSPLHFGNGTRLTVT.

This clone occurred once. The gene calls are TRBV7-8 and TRBJ2-2, with D perhaps matching TRBD2 (7 bases). The CDR3 consists of 16 residues. V was clipped by 5 bases and J by 2 bases, with 15 bases between them. Germline loops: CDR1 SGHVS, CDR2 FQNEAQ. The CDR3 DNA is TGTGCCAGCAGCCCACGGCGGGGGCTAAACACCGGGGAGCTGTTTTTT. It yields the protein CASSPRRGLNTGELFF.

In this sample, this clone turned up a few times. This rearrangement joins TRBV13 to TRBJ2-3; D is unclear. Trimming stripped 3 bases from V and 2 bases from J, with 3 bases between. This CDR3 comprises 12 residues. Germline V CDR1 and CDR2: PRHDT, FYEKMQ (reference sequence). This CDR3 reads CASSFNTDTQYF. The CDR3 DNA follows: TGTGCCAGCAGCTTTAACACAGATACGCAGTATTTT.

V usage is TRBV7-9 and J usage is TRBJ2-5; D is perhaps TRBD2 (5 bases). V gave up 11 bases and J gave up 2 bases, with 9 bases separating them. The CDR3 is 11 amino acids. In germline, CDR1 is SEHNR, CDR2 FQNEAQ (reference sequence). CDR3 DNA: TGTGCCGCGGGTGGGCAAGAGACCCAGTACTTC. Translated, it gives CAAGGQETQYF.

This chain connects TRBV7-2 to TRBJ2-5; tentatively, D is TRBD1 (6 bases). With 3 bases removed from V and 3 bases from J, the gap between germline ends came to 8 bases. Germline lookup yields CDR1 SGHTA and CDR2 FQGNSA. The CDR3 is made up of 13 amino acids. The CDR3 reads CASSFTGKETQYF. The CDR3 nucleotides read TGTGCCAGCAGCTTCACAGGGAAAGAGACCCAGTACTTC.

The chain joins TRBV28 to TRBJ1-2; tentatively, D is TRBD1 (5 bases). There are 15 residues in the CDR3. Trimming pared 1 base from V and 4 bases from J, leaving 13 bases between. CDR1 is MDHEN, CDR2 SYDVKM, per germline. The CDR3 is CASSLLGGLGYGYTF. The DNA for the CDR3 is TGTGCCAGCAGTTTATTGGGGGGGTTGGGCTATGGCTACACCTTC.

The V gene is TRBV3-1 (or the pseudogene TRBV3-2), the J gene TRBJ2-1, with TRBD2 identical over 11 bases. This CDR3 region has 15 residues. Germline-derived CDR1 and CDR2 are LGHDT and YNNKEL (reference sequence). V lost 4 bases and J lost 4; bases outside the gene matches: 3. CDR3 residues: CASSPRTSGYNEQFF. CDR3 coding DNA: TGTGCCAGCAGCCCCCGGACTAGCGGGTACAATGAGCAGTTCTTC.

This clone was seen only once. This chain uses TRBV30 with TRBJ2-1; TRBD2 aligns across 9 bases. This CDR3 is built from 15 residues. J was trimmed by 4 bases and V by 0 bases; bases with no gene match: 4. Germline V CDR1 and CDR2: GTSNPN, SVGIG (reference sequence). The chain's CDR3 is CAWSVGLAGYNEQFF. As DNA, the CDR3 is TGTGCCTGGAGTGTAGGTCTAGCGGGGTACAATGAGCAGTTCTTC.

This chain connects TRBV6-5 to TRBJ2-7; weak D call: TRBD2 (5 bases). The CDR3 totals 15 residues. The germline gives CDR1 MNHEY, CDR2 SVGAGI. V was shortened by 5 bases and J by 0 bases, with 14 bases between the two germline ends. Written as DNA, the CDR3 is TGTGCCAGCAGTCGGGCGGGCCGGAGCTCCTACGAGCAGTACTTC. Translation gives CASSRAGRSSYEQYF.

The sample holds one count of this clone. The rearrangement links TRBV5-6 to TRBJ1-4; 8 bases agree with TRBD1. V was pared by 4 bases and J by 6 bases, with 8 bases of the junction left unmatched. Per germline, CDR1 SGHDT and CDR2 YYEEEE. The CDR3 spans 15 residues. The DNA of the CDR3 is TGTGCCAGCAGCCCGAAGACAGGGGAGGATGAAAAACTGTTTTTT. Protein: CASSPKTGEDEKLFF.

This rearrangement joins TRBV21-1 to TRBJ1-6. TRBV21-1 is termed a pseudogene. The CDR3 length is 16 residues. Here the CDR3 reads CASSFSPGLGNSPLHF. The CDR3, as DNA: TGTGCCAGCAGCTTTAGCCCGGGTTTAGGCAATTCACCCCTCCACTTT.

This clone has only one observation. The chain is built from TRBV7-3 and TRBJ1-1; the D gene is possibly TRBD1 (5 bases). Trimming took off 4 bases at V and 3 bases at J, with 18 bases between the two ends. The CDR3 has 16 residues. The germline CDR1 and CDR2 sequences are SGHTA and FQGTGA. The CDR3 DNA sequence: TGTGCCAGCAGCTCCTGGGGAGGTCGGGGCCACACTGAAGCTTTCTTT. Translation gives CASSSWGGRGHTEAFF. Drawing the rest from reference TRBV7-3 and TRBJ1-1, the complete variable domain is GAGVSQTPSNKVTEKGKYVELRCDPISGHTALYWYRQSLGQGPEFLIYFQGTGAADDSGLPNDRFFAVRPEGSVSTLKIQRTERGDSAVYLCASSSWGGRGHTEAFFGQGTRLTVV.

This clone was seen more than once but under ten times. V usage is TRBV5-6 and J usage is TRBJ1-1, with 9 bases matching TRBD1. The ends lost 4 bases at V and 0 bases at J; junction bases unmatched: 7. The CDR3 sequence is 16 residues long. Germline values: CDR1 SGHDT, CDR2 YYEEEE. CDR3 protein: CASSGGTGSVNTEAFF. As DNA, the CDR3 is TGTGCCAGCAGCGGTGGGACAGGGTCGGTGAACACTGAAGCTTTCTTT.

V gene TRBV5-4 combines with J gene TRBJ2-7; 7 bases fit TRBD2. The CDR3 covers 13 residues. Germline CDR1 SGHNT, CDR2 YYREEE (reference sequence). The trim removed 4 bases at V and 5 bases at J, leaving 6 bases unmatched. Here the CDR3 DNA reads TGTGCCAGCAGCCGTCAAAGCGGGGACGAGCAGTACTTC. Translated: CASSRQSGDEQYF.

The chain employs TRBV6-5 and TRBJ1-1; a possible D gene is TRBD1 (5 bases). Germline V CDR1 and CDR2: MNHEY, SVGAGI. The CDR3 runs 14 residues. Trimming took off 4 bases at V and 6 bases at J, with 15 bases between the two ends. CDR3 DNA sequence: TGTGCCAGCAGTTCCCTACTGCAGGGCTCTGAAGCTTTCTTT. Protein: CASSSLLQGSEAFF.

The genes are TRBV28 and TRBJ1-4, with no clear D. V shed 5 bases and J shed 8 bases, with 12 bases lying between them. The CDR3 has 13 amino acids. The germline V gene has CDR1 MDHEN and CDR2 SYDVKM. CDR3 in amino acids: CASSPSGREKLFF. The CDR3 DNA is TGTGCCAGCAGTCCTTCTGGGAGAGAAAAACTGTTTTTT.

V is TRBV3-1 (or the pseudogene TRBV3-2) and J is TRBJ1-2; possible D gene TRBD1, 6 bases. The germline V and J ends were trimmed by 5 bases and 8 bases, with 18 bases remaining between them. This CDR3 comprises 14 residues. Germline assignment: CDR1 LGHDT and CDR2 YNNKEL (reference sequence). CDR3 loop: CASSNPPDGGGYTF. DNA of the CDR3: TGTGCCAGCAGCAATCCTCCTGATGGGGGCGGCTACACCTTC.

The chain joins TRBV7-9 to TRBJ2-2; TRBD1 matches 9 bases. CDR3 length equals 17 residues. V shed 4 bases and J 7 bases; nucleotides not matched to a gene: 13. Germline lookup yields CDR1 SEHNR and CDR2 FQNEAQ (reference sequence). This CDR3 is CASSSGTGNPLGGELFF. The CDR3 region has the DNA TGTGCCAGCAGCTCCGGGACAGGGAATCCCCTGGGCGGGGAGCTGTTTTTT.